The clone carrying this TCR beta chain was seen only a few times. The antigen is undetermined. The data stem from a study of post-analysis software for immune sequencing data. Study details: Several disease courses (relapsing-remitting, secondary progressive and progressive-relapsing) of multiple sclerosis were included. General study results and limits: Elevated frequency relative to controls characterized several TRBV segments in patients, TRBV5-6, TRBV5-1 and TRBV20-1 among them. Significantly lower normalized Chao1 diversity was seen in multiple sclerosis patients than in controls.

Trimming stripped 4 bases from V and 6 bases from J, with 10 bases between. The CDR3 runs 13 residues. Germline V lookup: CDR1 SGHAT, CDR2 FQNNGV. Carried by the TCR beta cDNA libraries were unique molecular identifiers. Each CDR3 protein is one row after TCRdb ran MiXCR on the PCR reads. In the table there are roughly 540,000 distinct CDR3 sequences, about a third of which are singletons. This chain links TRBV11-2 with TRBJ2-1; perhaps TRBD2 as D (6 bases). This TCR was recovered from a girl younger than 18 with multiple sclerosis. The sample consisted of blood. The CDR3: CASSWGTANEQFF. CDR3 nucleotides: TGTGCCAGCAGCTGGGGGACTGCCAATGAGCAGTTCTTC.